The entry that follows covers one T cell receptor beta chain sequence. Its specificity is unknown. The data stem from a study of OX40 agonist ivuxolimab in advanced cancers. Study results and caveats: On average, a greater number of expanded clones characterised CD8+ T cells relative to CD4+.

V dropped 8 bases and J dropped 4; count of bases not matched to a gene: 5. Germline V lookup: CDR1 SGHTA, CDR2 FQGNSA. The CDR3 covers 13 residues. Using immunoSEQ multiplex PCR, the repertoire was profiled, and TCRdb retains in-frame clones only, with some absent. The repertoire includes roughly 70,000 clones, approximately 78% of them detected once, and roughly 0.4% sits in the top ten. The chain has TRBV7-2 and TRBJ2-5; 9 bases map to TRBD2. This sample comprised CD4+ or CD8+ T cells sorted from blood, obtained in a trial of the OX40 agonist ivuxolimab. The clonotype was recovered from an adult with an advanced solid tumor such as melanoma, head and neck, liver or kidney cancer. Here the CDR3 reads CASEGGRGETQYF. The CDR3, as DNA: TGTGCCAGCGAGGGCGGGAGGGGAGAGACCCAGTACTTC.